The entry that follows covers one TCR beta chain sequence. This clone was seen a few times. Its antigen is not yet known. No much larger clone is present one base from it, and per-base qualities are unavailable. Samples from volunteer blood donors who had recovered from COVID-19 were contributed by a second Seattle source. The collaborating institutions used their own protocols to collect whole blood in K2EDTA tubes. Collaborator samples were shipped for TCRbeta analysis as frozen whole blood, isolated PBMCs, or DNA extracted from either sample type. This sample stems from a study of blood T cell repertoires in COVID-19 (dated by TCRdb to the early 2020s). For context, the study as a whole: Collaborator samples came from the United States, Italy and Spain and covered acute and convalescent phases of COVID-19. The material from the prospective study consisted of cDNA or gDNA derived from T cells, B-cell-depleted T cells, or PBMCs. Subjects who had been exposed to COVID-19, were actively infected with it, or had recovered from it provided the deeply sampled blood TCRbeta repertoires that made up the dataset. The repertoires were made available in a free public database intended to serve as a resource for research on the immune response to SARS-CoV-2. Samples were obtained from the ongoing ImmuneRACE study (first 160 participants) and from 1,254 subjects provided by 6 global collaborators. Nearly every sample came with metadata listing a de-identified subject ID, COVID-19 status, age in years and sex. Where HLA class I and class II types were available, the types were taken from metadata supplied by the sample provider, not from assay-based typing. Broader findings and caveats from the paper: How much clinical and demographic metadata was included differed by source and by participant, and the metadata was provided uncurated.

V loses 0 bases, J loses 2 bases, and the germline ends lie 11 bases apart. Measured from the cysteine to the phenylalanine, the CDR3 is 15 residues long. The only DNA kept is the CDR3, 45 bases in frame from the first base. CDR1 SGHNT and CDR2 YYREEE were looked up in the germline V gene (reference sequence). TCRbeta CDR3 regions were amplified from genomic DNA by means of the immunoSEQ Assay, a bias-controlled multiplex PCR. In the paper's pipeline: The number of nucleated cells in each sample was estimated from the amplification of reference gene primers within the assay. Sequence reads were collapsed and filtered to measure the absolute abundance of every unique TCRbeta CDR3 rearrangement. For each sample, productive Simpson clonality was calculated as the square root of Simpson's diversity index over productive rearrangements. Sourced from immuneACCESS, this table was stored by TCRdb with only in-frame sequences that have V and J called. A share of the clones is absent; for the studies checked, an unresolved V gene accounts for under half, and the remainder has no known explanation. That table supplies the V and J calls and clone size; D and trimming were determined from the DNA. In all, the sample holds 200,000 to 250,000 clones, and less than 90% of those were seen once. The ten largest clonotypes hold around 5.5% of the sample.

The clonotype was recovered from a woman aged 55 to 70 who had recovered from COVID-19. Material for sequencing was peripheral blood. The V and J segments used are TRBV5-4 and TRBJ1-1, with an unclear D gene assignment. CDR3 reads: CASSLVAGSNTEAFF. The bases read TGTGCCAGCAGCTTGGTTGCGGGCAGCAACACTGAAGCTTTCTTT.